The rows below give T cell receptor beta chains drawn from one sample of a study of blood T cell repertoires in COVID-19. Profiling relied on immunoSEQ multiplex PCR, and the TCRdb table lists in-frame clones only, not all of them. The profile shows around 270,000 clones, approximately 86% of them singletons. The specimen sequenced was peripheral blood. These receptor sequences come from a man between 35 and 55 years old who had recovered from COVID-19. The CDR3 runs from the conserved cysteine through the conserved F or W. The D gene is left open where the match is weak. Size is stated for part of the rows, as once, few or many counts, or as a class when the clone is expanded.

NA	13	TRBV14	TRBJ1-2	NA	CASSLRVGDGYTF	TGTGCCAGCAGCCTCAGGGTAGGGGATGGCTACACCTTC
NA	14	TRBV29-1	TRBJ2-1	NA	CSVRTGITYNEQFF	TGCAGCGTTCGTACAGGGATAACCTACAATGAGCAGTTCTTC
NA	15	TRBV9	TRBJ2-1	TRBD2	CASSPWGSGTDEQFF	TGTGCCAGCAGCCCCTGGGGTAGCGGGACGGATGAGCAGTTCTTC
NA	14	TRBV27	TRBJ1-1	NA	CASSSPGRNTEAFF	TGTGCCAGCAGTTCCCCAGGTCGGAACACTGAAGCTTTCTTT
few	14	TRBV4-3	TRBJ1-1	NA	CASSQGPKNTEAFF	TGCGCCAGCAGCCAGGGCCCCAAGAACACTGAAGCTTTCTTT
NA	11	TRBV7-2	TRBJ1-1	NA	CASRIIYEAFF	TGTGCCAGCAGGATAATCTATGAAGCTTTCTTT
NA	18	TRBV5-4	TRBJ2-2	TRBD2	CASSLGTSGRSGTGELFF	TGTGCCAGCAGCTTGGGCACTAGCGGGAGATCCGGCACCGGGGAGCTGTTTTTT
NA	17	TRBV27	TRBJ2-3	TRBD1	CASSLSDRGLGTDTQYF	TGTGCCAGCAGTTTATCGGACAGGGGGCTTGGCACAGATACGCAGTATTTT
NA	13	TRBV29-1	TRBJ2-1	TRBD1	CSDFGTDYNEQFF	TGCAGCGATTTCGGGACAGATTACAATGAGCAGTTCTTC
NA	15	TRBV6-4	TRBJ2-1	TRBD2	CASSEGGGAGYEQFF	TGTGCCAGCAGTGAAGGCGGGGGGGCCGGCTATGAGCAGTTCTTC
few	15	TRBV4-3	TRBJ1-2	NA	CASSQDRGSGYGYTF	TGCGCCAGCAGCCAAGATAGGGGCAGTGGCTATGGCTACACCTTC
NA	14	TRBV29-1	TRBJ1-2	TRBD1	CSVVSATGRYGYTF	TGCAGCGTTGTCAGCGCGACAGGGCGCTATGGCTACACCTTC
NA	13	TRBV29-1	TRBJ2-7	TRBD2	CSVEVGGYYEQYF	TGCAGCGTTGAAGTGGGGGGGTACTACGAGCAGTACTTC
NA	17	TRBV2	TRBJ2-7	NA	CASRERSGIGPTYEQYF	TGTGCCAGCAGGGAAAGGAGCGGTATAGGACCCACCTACGAGCAGTACTTC
NA	19	TRBV7-2	TRBJ2-1	TRBD2	CASSLDAKGTSGGRNEQFF	TGTGCCAGCAGCTTAGACGCAAAAGGGACTAGCGGGGGGCGCAATGAGCAGTTCTTC
NA	19	TRBV3-1/TRBV3-2	TRBJ2-1	NA	CASSQDGEKEMGENNEQFF	TGTGCCAGCAGCCAAGATGGGGAGAAGGAGATGGGAGAGAACAATGAGCAGTTCTTC
NA	16	TRBV14	TRBJ2-1	NA	CASSRNRGNMNNEQFF	TGTGCCAGCAGCAGAAACCGGGGAAACATGAACAATGAGCAGTTCTTC
NA	14	TRBV6-1	TRBJ2-5	NA	CASRHRVHQETQYF	TGTGCCAGCAGACACAGGGTACACCAAGAGACCCAGTACTTC
NA	13	TRBV6-5	TRBJ1-1	NA	CASRGGSNTEAFF	TGTGCCAGCAGAGGGGGATCGAACACTGAAGCTTTCTTT
NA	14	TRBV2	TRBJ2-1	TRBD2	CASSGLAGHNEQFF	TGTGCCAGCAGCGGACTAGCGGGGCACAATGAGCAGTTCTTC